A selection of T cell receptor beta chains follows, all from one sample in a study of response to subunit inactivated influenza vaccine. TCRdb fed the RT-PCR reads into MiXCR, producing one record per CDR3 protein. Seen here are about 650,000 distinct CDR3 sequences, more than 15% observed once, and the top ten hold around 10%. The sample in question was PBMCs from blood, obtained 11 to 12 days after vaccination. These receptors came from a man in his fifties who received an inactivated influenza vaccine. The CDR3 runs from the conserved cysteine through the conserved F or W.

TRBV12-3/TRBV12-4 CASSLGPDPTYNEQLF
TRBV5-1 CASSLQGSPTDTQYF
TRBV14 CASSQVSLNSPLHF
TRBV10-3 CAISEWQGGEQYF
TRBV5-4 CASSGKTARSGANVLTF
TRBV20-1 CSATRGVKTQYF
TRBV20-1 CSAREMTSGSTDTQYF
TRBV7-2 CASSLAPVPDQYF
TRBV4-1 CASSSLVRDETQYF
TRBV6-8 CASSRNRKGPSYEQYF
TRBV12-3/TRBV12-4 CASSPRGGVLDTQYF
TRBV4-2 CASSQVSRGGDEQYF
TRBV3-1 CASSQDQALAGGLYEQYF
TRBV9 CASSVGGAAKNIQYF
TRBV10-3 CAISGSAASYNEQFF
TRBV7-9 CASKSTTSGQETQYF
TRBV7-9 CASSRTKEQFF
TRBV27 CASSPSSAGVRTGELFF
TRBV6-2/TRBV6-3 CASSYGAGGKYEQYF
TRBV6-2/TRBV6-3 CASSAPGHLKNIQYF
TRBV7-8 CASRKGGRSGNTIYF
TRBV4-2 CASSQRLAPNTGELFF
TRBV3-1 CASSQDIGTEQYF
TRBV6-1 CASSERLSLAKNIQYF
TRBV19 CASLGQRNYGYTF
TRBV29-1 CSVTAGTGVEKLFF
TRBV6-2/TRBV6-3 CASSLVMYEQFF
TRBV2 CASSKQGQETQYF
TRBV19 CASSIGLAGELDEQYF
TRBV15 CATSRIETGGNEQFF
TRBV6-1 CASCSSMARTYEQYF
TRBV6-1 CASSDPTSGVGYEQYF
TRBV5-1 CASSLSQGTGYTF
TRBV11-2 CASSAGVGETQYF
TRBV12-3/TRBV12-4 CASTLPGGRGYTF
TRBV6-2/TRBV6-3 CASSSASGTGGLDTQYF
TRBV28 CASSTLAPDRYNEQFF
TRBV2 CASRPTANQPQHF
TRBV7-2 CASSPFPTAPRETQYF
TRBV11-2 CASSPTPGASREQFF
TRBV5-4 CASSLQGANTGELFF
TRBV2 CASRIPRTEAFF
TRBV29-1 CSVRDRGNTEAFF
TRBV6-2/TRBV6-3 CASSSFDAEQYF
TRBV20-1 CSAPPRGGFEQHF
TRBV28 CASSSILAPSTDTQYF
TRBV24-1 CATSDRGPGEETQYF
TRBV7-9 CASSELHRATNEKLFF
TRBV7-2 CASRKTQGTEAFF
TRBV11-2 CASSSLGQKSYEQYF